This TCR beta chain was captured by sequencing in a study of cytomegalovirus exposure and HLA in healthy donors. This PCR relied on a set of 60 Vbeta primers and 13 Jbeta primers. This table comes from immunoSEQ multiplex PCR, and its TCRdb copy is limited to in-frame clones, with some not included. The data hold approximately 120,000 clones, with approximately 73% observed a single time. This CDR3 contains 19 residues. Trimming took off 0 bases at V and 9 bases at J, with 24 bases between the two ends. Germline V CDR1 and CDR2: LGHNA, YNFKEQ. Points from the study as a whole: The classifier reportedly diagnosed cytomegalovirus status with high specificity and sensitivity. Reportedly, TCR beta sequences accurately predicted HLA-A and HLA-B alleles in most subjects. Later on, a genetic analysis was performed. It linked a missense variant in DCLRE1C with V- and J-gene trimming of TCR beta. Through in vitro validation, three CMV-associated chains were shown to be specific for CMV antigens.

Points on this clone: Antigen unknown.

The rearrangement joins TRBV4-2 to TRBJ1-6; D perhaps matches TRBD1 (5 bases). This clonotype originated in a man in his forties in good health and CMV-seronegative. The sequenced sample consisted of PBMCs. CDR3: CASSQDGGYRWGGGSPLHF. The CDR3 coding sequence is TGTGCCAGCAGCCAAGATGGGGGATACAGGTGGGGGGGAGGTTCACCCCTCCACTTT.